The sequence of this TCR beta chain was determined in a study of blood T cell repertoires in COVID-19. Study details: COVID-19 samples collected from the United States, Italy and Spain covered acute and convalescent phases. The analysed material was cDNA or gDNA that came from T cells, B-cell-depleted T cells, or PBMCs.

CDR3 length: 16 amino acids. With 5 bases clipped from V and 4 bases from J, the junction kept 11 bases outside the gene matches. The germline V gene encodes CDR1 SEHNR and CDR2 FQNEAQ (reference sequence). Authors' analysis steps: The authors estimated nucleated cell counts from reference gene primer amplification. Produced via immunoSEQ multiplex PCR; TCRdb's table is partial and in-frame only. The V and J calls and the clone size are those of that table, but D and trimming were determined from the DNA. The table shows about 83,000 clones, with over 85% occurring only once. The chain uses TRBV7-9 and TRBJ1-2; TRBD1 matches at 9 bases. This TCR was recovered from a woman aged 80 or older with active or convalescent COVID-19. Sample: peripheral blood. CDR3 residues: CASSNIRDRDTYGYTF. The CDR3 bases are TGTGCCAGCAGCAATATCCGGGACAGGGATACCTATGGCTACACCTTC.